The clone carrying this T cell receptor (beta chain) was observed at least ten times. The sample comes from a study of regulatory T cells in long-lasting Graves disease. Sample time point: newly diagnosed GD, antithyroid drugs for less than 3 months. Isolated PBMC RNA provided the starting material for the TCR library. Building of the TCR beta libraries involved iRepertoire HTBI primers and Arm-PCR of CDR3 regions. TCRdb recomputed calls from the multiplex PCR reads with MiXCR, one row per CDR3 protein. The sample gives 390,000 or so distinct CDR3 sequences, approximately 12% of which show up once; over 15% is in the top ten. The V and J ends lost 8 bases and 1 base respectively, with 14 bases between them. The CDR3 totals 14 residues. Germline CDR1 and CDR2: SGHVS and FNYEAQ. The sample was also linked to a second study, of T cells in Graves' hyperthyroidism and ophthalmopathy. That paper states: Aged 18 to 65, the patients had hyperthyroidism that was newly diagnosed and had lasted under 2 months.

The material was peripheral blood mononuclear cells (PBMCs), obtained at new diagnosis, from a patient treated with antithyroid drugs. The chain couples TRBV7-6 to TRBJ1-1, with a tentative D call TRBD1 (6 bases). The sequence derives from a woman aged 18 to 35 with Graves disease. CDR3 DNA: TGTGCCAGCCGAGGGGTGGGGGCGAACACTGAAGCTTTCTTT. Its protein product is CASRGVGANTEAFF. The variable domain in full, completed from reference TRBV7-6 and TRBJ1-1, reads GAGVSQSPRYKVTKRGQDVALRCDPISGHVSLYWYRQALGQGPEFLTYFNYEAQQDKSGLPNDRFSAERPEGSISTLTIQRTEQRDSAMYRCASRGVGANTEAFFGQGTRLTVV.